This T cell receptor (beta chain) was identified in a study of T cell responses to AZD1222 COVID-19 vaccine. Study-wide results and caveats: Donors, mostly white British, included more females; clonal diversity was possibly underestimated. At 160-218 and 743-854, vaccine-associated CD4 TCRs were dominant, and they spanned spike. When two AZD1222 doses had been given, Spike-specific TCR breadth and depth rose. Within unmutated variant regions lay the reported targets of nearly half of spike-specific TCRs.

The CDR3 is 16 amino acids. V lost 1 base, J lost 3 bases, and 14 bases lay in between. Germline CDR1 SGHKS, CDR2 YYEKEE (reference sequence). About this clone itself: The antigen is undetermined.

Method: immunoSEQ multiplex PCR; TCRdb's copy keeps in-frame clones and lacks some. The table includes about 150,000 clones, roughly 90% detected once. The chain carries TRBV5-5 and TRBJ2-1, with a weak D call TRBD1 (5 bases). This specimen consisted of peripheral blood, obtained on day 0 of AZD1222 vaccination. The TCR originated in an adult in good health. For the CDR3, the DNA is TGTGCCAGCAGCTTGTTCGGGCAGGGTATCTACAATGAGCAGTTCTTC. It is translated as CASSLFGQGIYNEQFF.